These 3 T cell receptor beta chains were sequenced from one sample in a study of CXCR3-negative and CXCR3-positive naive CD8 T cells. The TRB libraries of cDNA were built by UMI-labeled 5' RACE. TCRdb reanalyzed the 5' RACE reads and collapses them to one entry per CDR3 protein, without DNA. The sample is made up of approximately 74,000 distinct CDR3 sequences, and the top ten hold roughly 1.6% of it. Sequences were obtained from naive CXCR3- CD8+ T cells from blood. The subset: CD45RO-CCR7+CD27+CD95- naive CD8+ T cells lacking CXCR3 (TNR3-). These receptors all stem from a human donor in good health. Some clones in this sample may be carry-over from other donors' samples.

This rearrangement joins TRBV20-1 to TRBJ2-7; the D call from TCRdb, TRBD1, cannot be confirmed without DNA. This CDR3 contains 14 residues. Germline V CDR1 and CDR2: DFQATT, SNEGSKA (reference sequence). The CDR3 reads CSASRDRGFDEQYF.

CDR3 residues: CASSIRTGGLSYEQYF. The chain combines TRBV27 with TRBJ2-7; TCRdb's assignment of TRBD1 cannot be checked, as there is no DNA. The CDR3 extends over 16 amino acids. CDR1 is MNHEY and CDR2 is SMNVEV in the germline V gene (reference sequence).

The CDR3 here is CSVEVTGAGTEAFF. The rearrangement uses TRBV29-1 and TRBJ1-1; TCRdb outputs TRBD1, but without DNA this stays unchecked. Per germline, CDR1 SQVTM and CDR2 ANQGSEA. The CDR3 is 14 residues long.